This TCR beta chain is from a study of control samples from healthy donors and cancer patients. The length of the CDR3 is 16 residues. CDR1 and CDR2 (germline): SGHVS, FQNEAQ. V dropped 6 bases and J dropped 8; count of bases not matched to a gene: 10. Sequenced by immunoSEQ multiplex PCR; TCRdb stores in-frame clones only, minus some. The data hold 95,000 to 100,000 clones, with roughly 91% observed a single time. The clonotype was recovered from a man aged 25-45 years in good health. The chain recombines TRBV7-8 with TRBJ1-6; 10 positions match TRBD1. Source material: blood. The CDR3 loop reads CASRITGGTGDSPLHF. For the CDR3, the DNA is TGTGCCAGCAGGATAACGGGGGGGACAGGGGATTCACCCCTCCACTTT.